This entry concerns a single T cell receptor (beta chain). Some clones are missing from TCRdb's copy, which holds only in-frame ones; the method was immunoSEQ multiplex PCR. The table has tens of thousands of clones, about 94% seen once. The data were obtained in a study of cytomegalovirus exposure and HLA in healthy donors. This sequence was found in a man younger than 35 in good health and CMV-seropositive. Sequencing was performed on PBMCs.

CDR3 residues: CASRPVGSTDTQYF. The CDR3 DNA reads as TGTGCCAGTAGGCCGGTGGGCAGCACAGATACGCAGTATTTT. J is TRBJ2-3 and V is TRBV19; D not certain. CDR3 length: 14 residues. Germline CDR1 and CDR2: LNHDA and SQIVND (reference sequence). V lost 6 bases, J lost 0 bases, and 10 bases lay in between.